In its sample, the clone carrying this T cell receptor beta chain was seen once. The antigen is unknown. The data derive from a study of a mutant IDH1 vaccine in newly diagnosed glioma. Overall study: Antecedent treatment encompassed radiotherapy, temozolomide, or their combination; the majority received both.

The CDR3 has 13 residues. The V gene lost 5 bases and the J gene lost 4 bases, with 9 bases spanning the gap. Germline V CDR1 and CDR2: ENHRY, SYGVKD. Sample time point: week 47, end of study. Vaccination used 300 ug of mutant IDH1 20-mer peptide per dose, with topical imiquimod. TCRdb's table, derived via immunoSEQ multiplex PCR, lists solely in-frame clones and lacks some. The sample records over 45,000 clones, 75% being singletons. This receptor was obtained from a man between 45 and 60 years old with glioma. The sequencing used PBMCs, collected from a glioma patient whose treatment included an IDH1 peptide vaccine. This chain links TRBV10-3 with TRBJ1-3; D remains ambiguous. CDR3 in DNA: TGTGCCATCAGTTCCAAAGTGGGAAACACCATATATTTT. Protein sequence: CAISSKVGNTIYF.